This T cell receptor (beta chain) derives from a study of vaccination effects on CD4 cells after COVID-19. Concerning this clone itself: Its antigen is unknown.

Isolating CD4+ T cells followed approximately 10 days of culture. Study outcomes and limitations: Vaccine-induced clones in healthy vaccinees cross-reacted with common cold coronaviruses in only 1 of 255 cases.

Germline V gene data show CDR1 as KGHSH and CDR2 as LQKENI. V was clipped by 6 bases and J by 0 bases, with 22 bases between them. The CDR3 is 18 amino acids. The table came from immunoSEQ multiplex PCR; TCRdb's copy has only in-frame clones and leaves some out. The table includes approximately 31,000 clones, around three quarters detected once. The V call is TRBV18, the J call TRBJ2-3; D possibly corresponds to TRBD2 (6 bases). The clonotype comes from a human donor who received a COVID-19 vaccine. Sequenced material: CD4+ T cells from PBMCs cultured without peptide, taken before COVID-19 vaccination. The CDR3 loop reads CASSPSMGRISSTDTQYF. CDR3 sequence (DNA): TGTGCCAGCTCCCCTAGTATGGGGAGGATCTCTAGCACAGATACGCAGTATTTT.